Below are 6 T cell receptor beta chains sequenced from a single sample in a study of radiotherapy plus CTLA-4 blockade in lung cancer (dated by TCRdb to the late 2010s). The library came from the immunoSEQ multiplex PCR assay. The clones in this table, taken by TCRdb from immuneACCESS, are in-frame only. Not every clone is retained; where verified, under half of the shortfall comes from an unresolved V gene, and the cause of the rest is unknown. This sample lists tens of thousands of clones; 70% to 90% were detected once. Jointly, the top ten make up about 7.2% of the sample. Material: peripheral blood, obtained from a patient treated with radiotherapy plus ipilimumab. The receptor source for this set is a human donor with non-small cell lung cancer whose response to radiotherapy plus ipilimumab could not be evaluated.

J is TRBJ2-7 and V is TRBV5-4; perhaps TRBD2 as D (6 bases). CDR3 size: 16 residues. From germline, CDR1 is SGHNT and CDR2 YYREEE (reference sequence). Deletions cut 3 bases from V and 5 bases from J, with 21 bases between. In DNA, the CDR3 is TGTGCCAGCAGCTGGGCCGGCGGGGCGAACTTCAACGAGCAGTACTTC. This sequence encodes CASSWAGGANFNEQYF. Supplemented by reference TRBV5-4 and TRBJ2-7, the full variable domain reads ETGVTQSPTHLIKTRGQQVTLRCSSQSGHNTVSWYQQALGQGPQFIFQYYREEENGRGNFPPRFSGLQFPNYSSELNVNALELDDSALYLCASSWAGGANFNEQYFGPGTRLTVT.

This sequence joins TRBV25-1 and TRBJ2-7; TRBD2 is a possible D gene (6 bases). Germline V lookup: CDR1 MGHDK, CDR2 SYGVNS. The ends were cut back, 4 bases at V and 0 bases at J, with 13 bases in the middle. This CDR3 region has 15 residues. CDR3 in amino acids: CASSGSGPSSYEQYF. The CDR3 nucleotides read TGTGCCAGCAGTGGGAGCGGGCCGAGCTCCTACGAGCAGTACTTC.

The chain is built from TRBV30 and TRBJ1-2, with TRBD1 matching over 10 bases. This CDR3 region has 11 residues. Germline V gene data show CDR1 as GTSNPN and CDR2 as SVGIG (reference sequence). Trimming at V came to 5 bases and at J to 7 bases, leaving 1 base not matched to a gene. The CDR3 coding sequence is TGTGCCTGGGGACAGGGGGTTGGCTACACCTTC. Translating it yields CAWGQGVGYTF.

The J gene is TRBJ1-1, the V gene TRBV11-2, with D possibly TRBD1 on 6 matching bases. Trimming cost V 4 bases and J 4 bases, with 13 bases left between them. Per germline, CDR1 SGHAT and CDR2 FQNNGV. CDR3 length: 14 residues. The DNA of the CDR3 is TGTGCCAGCAGCTCCACTACACAGGGCACTGAAGCTTTCTTT. Translation gives CASSSTTQGTEAFF.

The chain has TRBV18 and TRBJ2-1; TRBD2 aligns across 13 bases. V was pared by 3 bases and J by 4 bases, with 3 bases of the junction left unmatched. CDR1 and CDR2 from the germline V gene are KGHSH and LQKENI. CDR3 size: 16 residues. The CDR3 loop is CASSPRTSGSYNEQFF. CDR3 sequence (DNA): TGTGCCAGCTCACCTCGGACTAGCGGGAGTTACAATGAGCAGTTCTTC.

The chain couples TRBV7-2 to TRBJ2-1, with 9 positions matching TRBD2. The CDR3 has 15 amino acids. Germline-derived CDR1 and CDR2 are SGHTA and FQGNSA. Trimming removed 5 bases from V and 4 bases from J; junction bases left unmatched: 6. The CDR3 sequence: CASSPVAGGYNEQFF. The CDR3 coding sequence is TGTGCCAGCAGCCCCGTCGCGGGAGGGTACAATGAGCAGTTCTTC.